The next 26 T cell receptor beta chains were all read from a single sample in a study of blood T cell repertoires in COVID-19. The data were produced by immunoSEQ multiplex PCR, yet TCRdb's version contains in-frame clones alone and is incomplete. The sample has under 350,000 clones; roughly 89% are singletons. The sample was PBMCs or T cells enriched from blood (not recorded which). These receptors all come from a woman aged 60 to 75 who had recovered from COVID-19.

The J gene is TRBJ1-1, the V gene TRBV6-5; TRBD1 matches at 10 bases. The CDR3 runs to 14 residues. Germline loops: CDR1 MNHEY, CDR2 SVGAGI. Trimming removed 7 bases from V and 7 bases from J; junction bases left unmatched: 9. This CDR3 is CASTRQGALDEAFF. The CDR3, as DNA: TGTGCCAGCACACGACAGGGGGCTCTAGATGAAGCTTTCTTT.

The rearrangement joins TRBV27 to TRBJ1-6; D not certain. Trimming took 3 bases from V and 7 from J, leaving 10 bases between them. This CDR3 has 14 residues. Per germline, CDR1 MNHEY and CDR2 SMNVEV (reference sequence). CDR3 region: CASSFSEPNSPLHF. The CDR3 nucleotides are TGTGCCAGCAGTTTCTCAGAACCAAATTCACCCCTCCACTTT.

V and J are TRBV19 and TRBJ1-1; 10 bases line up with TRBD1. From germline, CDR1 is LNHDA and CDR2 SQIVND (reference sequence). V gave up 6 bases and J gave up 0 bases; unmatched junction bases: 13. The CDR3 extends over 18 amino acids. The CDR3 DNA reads TGTGCCAGTAGACCGAGGGGACAGGGGTTCTTCGTGAACACTGAAGCTTTCTTT. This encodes CASRPRGQGFFVNTEAFF.

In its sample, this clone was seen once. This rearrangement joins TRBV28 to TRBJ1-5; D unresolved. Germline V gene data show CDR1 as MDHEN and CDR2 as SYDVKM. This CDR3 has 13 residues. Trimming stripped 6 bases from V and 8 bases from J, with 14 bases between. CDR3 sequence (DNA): TGTGCCAGCAGCCCCATTTATCGAGAGCCCCAGCATTTT. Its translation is CASSPIYREPQHF.

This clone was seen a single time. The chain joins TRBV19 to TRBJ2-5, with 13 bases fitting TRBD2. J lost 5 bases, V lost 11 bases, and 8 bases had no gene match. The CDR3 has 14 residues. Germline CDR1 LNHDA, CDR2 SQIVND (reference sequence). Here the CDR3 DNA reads TGTGCCTCGACGACTAGCGGGAGGTTCGAGACCCAGTACTTC. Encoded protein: CASTTSGRFETQYF. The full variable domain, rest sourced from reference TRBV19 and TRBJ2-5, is DGGITQSPKYLFRKEGQNVTLSCEQNLNHDAMYWYRQDPGQGLRLIYYSQIVNDFQKGDIAEGYSVSREKKESFPLTVTSAQKNPTAFYLCASTTSGRFETQYFGPGTRLLVL.

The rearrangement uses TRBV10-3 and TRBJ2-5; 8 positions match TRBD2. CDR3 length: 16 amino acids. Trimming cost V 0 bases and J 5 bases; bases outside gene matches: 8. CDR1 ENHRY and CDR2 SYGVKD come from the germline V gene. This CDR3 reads CAISESIAGPGETQYF. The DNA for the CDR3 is TGTGCCATCAGTGAGTCAATAGCGGGGCCCGGGGAGACCCAGTACTTC.

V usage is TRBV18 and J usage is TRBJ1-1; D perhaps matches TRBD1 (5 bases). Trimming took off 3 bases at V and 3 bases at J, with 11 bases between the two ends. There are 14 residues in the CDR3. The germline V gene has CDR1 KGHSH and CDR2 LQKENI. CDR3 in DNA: TGTGCCAGCTCACCCACGGGGGGGGACACTGAAGCTTTCTTT. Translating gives CASSPTGGDTEAFF.

The CDR3 protein is CASSTPGQGNYGYTF. The DNA for the CDR3 is TGTGCCAGCAGTACTCCGGGACAGGGAAACTATGGCTACACCTTC. The chain combines TRBV28 with TRBJ1-2; 9 nucleotides line up with TRBD1. Germline CDR1 MDHEN, CDR2 SYDVKM. This CDR3 has 15 residues. Trimming took 5 bases from V and 2 from J; bases not matched to a gene: 6.

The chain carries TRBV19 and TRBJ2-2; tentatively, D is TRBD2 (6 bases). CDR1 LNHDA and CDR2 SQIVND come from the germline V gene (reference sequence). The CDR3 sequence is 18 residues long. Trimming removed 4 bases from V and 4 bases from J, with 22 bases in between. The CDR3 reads CASSKARKQSGVTGELFF. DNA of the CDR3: TGTGCCAGTAGTAAGGCCCGGAAGCAATCGGGGGTCACCGGGGAGCTGTTTTTT.

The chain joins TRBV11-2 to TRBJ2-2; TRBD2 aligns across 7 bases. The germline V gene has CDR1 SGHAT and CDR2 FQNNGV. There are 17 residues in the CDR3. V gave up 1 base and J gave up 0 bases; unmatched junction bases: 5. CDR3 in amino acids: CASSLGPRGANTGELFF. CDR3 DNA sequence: TGTGCCAGCAGCTTAGGCCCTCGGGGGGCGAACACCGGGGAGCTGTTTTTT.

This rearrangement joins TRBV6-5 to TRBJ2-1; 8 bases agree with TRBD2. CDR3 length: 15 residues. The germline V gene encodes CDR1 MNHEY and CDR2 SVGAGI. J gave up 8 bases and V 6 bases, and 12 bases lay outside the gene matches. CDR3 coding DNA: TGTGCCAGCAGGGGCGGGGGGCAAAAGCGGGATGAGCAGTTCTTC. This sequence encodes CASRGGGQKRDEQFF.

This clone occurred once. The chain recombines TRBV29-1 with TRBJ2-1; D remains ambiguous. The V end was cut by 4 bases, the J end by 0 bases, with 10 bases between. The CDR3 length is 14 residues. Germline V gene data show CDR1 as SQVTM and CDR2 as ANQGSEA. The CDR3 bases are TGCAGCGTTGTTGGGCATTACTCCTACAATGAGCAGTTCTTC. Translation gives CSVVGHYSYNEQFF.

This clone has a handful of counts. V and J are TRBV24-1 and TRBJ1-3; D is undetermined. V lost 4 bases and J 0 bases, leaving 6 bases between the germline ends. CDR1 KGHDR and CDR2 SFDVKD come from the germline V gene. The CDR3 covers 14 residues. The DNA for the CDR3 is TGTGCCACCAGTGACCCGTACTCTGGAAACACCATATATTTT. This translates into CATSDPYSGNTIYF.

This CDR3 is CATSDFFSTGELFF. DNA for the CDR3: TGTGCCACCAGTGATTTTTTTTCAACCGGGGAGCTGTTTTTT. V gene TRBV24-1 combines with J gene TRBJ2-2, with D unresolved. The V end was cut by 1 base, the J end by 5 bases, with 7 bases between. Germline V gene data show CDR1 as KGHDR and CDR2 as SFDVKD. The length of the CDR3 is 14 residues.

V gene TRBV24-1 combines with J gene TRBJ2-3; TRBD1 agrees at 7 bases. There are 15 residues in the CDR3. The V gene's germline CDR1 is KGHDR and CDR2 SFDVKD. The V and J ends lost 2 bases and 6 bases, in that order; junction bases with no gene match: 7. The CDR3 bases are TGTGCCACCAGTGATTCGAGGGGGCCTTCGGATACGCAGTATTTT. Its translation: CATSDSRGPSDTQYF.

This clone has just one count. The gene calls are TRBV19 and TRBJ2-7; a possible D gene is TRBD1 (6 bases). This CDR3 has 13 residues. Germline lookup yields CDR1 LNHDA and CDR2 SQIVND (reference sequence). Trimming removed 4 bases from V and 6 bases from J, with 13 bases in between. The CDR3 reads CASSNRDFSEQYF. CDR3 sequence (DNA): TGTGCCAGTAGTAACAGGGATTTTAGCGAGCAGTACTTC.

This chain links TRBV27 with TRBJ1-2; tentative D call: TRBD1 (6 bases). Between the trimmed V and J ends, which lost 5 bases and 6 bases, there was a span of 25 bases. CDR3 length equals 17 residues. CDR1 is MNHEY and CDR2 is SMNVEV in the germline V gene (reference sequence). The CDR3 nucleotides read TGTGCCAGCAGTCCGAAAAACTTGCCAGGGGCCCGCGATGGCTACACCTTC. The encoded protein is CASSPKNLPGARDGYTF.

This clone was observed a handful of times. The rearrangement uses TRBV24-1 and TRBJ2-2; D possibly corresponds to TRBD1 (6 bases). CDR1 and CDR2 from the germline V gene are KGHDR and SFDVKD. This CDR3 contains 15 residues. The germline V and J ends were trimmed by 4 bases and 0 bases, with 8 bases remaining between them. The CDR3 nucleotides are TGTGCCACCAGTGAGTGGACAGCGAACACCGGGGAGCTGTTTTTT. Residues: CATSEWTANTGELFF.

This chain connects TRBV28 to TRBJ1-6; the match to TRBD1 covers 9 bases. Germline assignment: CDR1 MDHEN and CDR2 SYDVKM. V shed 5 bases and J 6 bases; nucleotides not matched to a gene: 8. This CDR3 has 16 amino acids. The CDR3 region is CASSTYGQGTNSPLHF. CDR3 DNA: TGTGCCAGCAGTACCTATGGACAGGGGACTAATTCACCCCTCCACTTT.

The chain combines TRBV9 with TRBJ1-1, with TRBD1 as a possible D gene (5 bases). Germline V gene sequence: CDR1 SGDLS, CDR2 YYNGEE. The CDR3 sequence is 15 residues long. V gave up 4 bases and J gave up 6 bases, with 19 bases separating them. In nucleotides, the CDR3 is TGTGCCAGCAGCCCCTCTCGCGGGGGAATCGCTGAAGCTTTCTTT. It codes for CASSPSRGGIAEAFF.

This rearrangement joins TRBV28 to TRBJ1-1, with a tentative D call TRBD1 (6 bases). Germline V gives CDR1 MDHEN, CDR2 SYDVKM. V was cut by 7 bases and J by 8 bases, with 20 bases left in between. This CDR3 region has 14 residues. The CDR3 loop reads CASIQGVDRLEAFF. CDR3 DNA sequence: TGTGCCAGCATCCAAGGCGTCGACAGGTTAGAAGCTTTCTTT.

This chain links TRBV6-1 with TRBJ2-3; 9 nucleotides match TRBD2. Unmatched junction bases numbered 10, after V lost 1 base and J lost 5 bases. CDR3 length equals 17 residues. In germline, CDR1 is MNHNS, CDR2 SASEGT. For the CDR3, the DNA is TGTGCCAGCAGTGAAGGTTTGACTAGCGGTCTCGAAGATACGCAGTATTTT. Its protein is CASSEGLTSGLEDTQYF.

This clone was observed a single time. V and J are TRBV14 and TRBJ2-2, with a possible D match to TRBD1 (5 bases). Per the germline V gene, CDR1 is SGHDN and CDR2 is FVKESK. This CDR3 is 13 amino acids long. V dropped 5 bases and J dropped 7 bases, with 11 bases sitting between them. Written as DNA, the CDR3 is TGTGCCAGCAGCGAGACAGTTCACGGGGAGCTGTTTTTT. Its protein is CASSETVHGELFF.

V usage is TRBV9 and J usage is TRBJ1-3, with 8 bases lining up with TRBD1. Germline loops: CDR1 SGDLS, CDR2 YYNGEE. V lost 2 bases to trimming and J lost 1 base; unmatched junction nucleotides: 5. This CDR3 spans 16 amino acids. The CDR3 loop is CASSVDRGFSGNTIYF. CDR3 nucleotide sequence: TGTGCCAGCAGCGTTGACAGGGGATTTTCTGGAAACACCATATATTTT.

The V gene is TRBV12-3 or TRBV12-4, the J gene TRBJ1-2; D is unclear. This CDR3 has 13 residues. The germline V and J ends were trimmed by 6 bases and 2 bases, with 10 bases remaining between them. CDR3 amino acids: CASSPRLNYGYTF. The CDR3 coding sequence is TGTGCCAGCAGCCCTAGGTTAAACTATGGCTACACCTTC.

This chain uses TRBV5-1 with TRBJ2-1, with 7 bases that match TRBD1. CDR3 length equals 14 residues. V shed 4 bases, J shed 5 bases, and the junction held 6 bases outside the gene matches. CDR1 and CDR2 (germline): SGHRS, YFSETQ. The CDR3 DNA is TGCGCCAGCAGCACGGGACAGACGAACAATGAGCAGTTCTTC. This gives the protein CASSTGQTNNEQFF. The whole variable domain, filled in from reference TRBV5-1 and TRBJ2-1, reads KAGVTQTPRYLIKTRGQQVTLSCSPISGHRSVSWYQQTPGQGLQFLFEYFSETQRNKGNFPGRFSGRQFSNSRSEMNVSTLELGDSALYLCASSTGQTNNEQFFGPGTRLTVL.